This T cell receptor (beta chain) was sequenced in a study of T cell responses to AZD1222 COVID-19 vaccine. V gave up 5 bases and J gave up 1 base, with 16 bases separating them. The CDR3 has 16 amino acids. CDR1 is PRHDT and CDR2 is FYEKMQ in the germline V gene (reference sequence). The table came from immunoSEQ multiplex PCR; TCRdb's copy has only in-frame clones and leaves some out. The data contain about 39,000 clones, roughly 88% of them singletons. The source material was peripheral blood, sampled 28 days after the second dose of the MenACWY control vaccine. The chain recombines TRBV13 with TRBJ2-3, with D perhaps given as TRBD1 or TRBD2 (5 bases each). This receptor was taken from an adult who received the MenACWY meningococcal vaccine as a control. Written as DNA, the CDR3 is TGTGCCAGCAGCCCCCTGGGGGATAGCGGCACAGATACGCAGTATTTT. Translated: CASSPLGDSGTDTQYF.